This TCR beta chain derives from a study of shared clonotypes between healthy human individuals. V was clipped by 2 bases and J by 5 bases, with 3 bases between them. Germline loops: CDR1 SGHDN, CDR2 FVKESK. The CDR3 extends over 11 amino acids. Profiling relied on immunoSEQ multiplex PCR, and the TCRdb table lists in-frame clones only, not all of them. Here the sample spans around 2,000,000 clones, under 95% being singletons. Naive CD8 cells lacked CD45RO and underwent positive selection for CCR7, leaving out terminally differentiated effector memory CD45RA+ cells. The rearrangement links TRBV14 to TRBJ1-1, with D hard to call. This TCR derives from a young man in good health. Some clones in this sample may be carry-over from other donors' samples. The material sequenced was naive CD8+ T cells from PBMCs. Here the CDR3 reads CASSQLTEAFF. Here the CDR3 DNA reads TGTGCCAGCAGCCAACTAACTGAAGCTTTCTTT.